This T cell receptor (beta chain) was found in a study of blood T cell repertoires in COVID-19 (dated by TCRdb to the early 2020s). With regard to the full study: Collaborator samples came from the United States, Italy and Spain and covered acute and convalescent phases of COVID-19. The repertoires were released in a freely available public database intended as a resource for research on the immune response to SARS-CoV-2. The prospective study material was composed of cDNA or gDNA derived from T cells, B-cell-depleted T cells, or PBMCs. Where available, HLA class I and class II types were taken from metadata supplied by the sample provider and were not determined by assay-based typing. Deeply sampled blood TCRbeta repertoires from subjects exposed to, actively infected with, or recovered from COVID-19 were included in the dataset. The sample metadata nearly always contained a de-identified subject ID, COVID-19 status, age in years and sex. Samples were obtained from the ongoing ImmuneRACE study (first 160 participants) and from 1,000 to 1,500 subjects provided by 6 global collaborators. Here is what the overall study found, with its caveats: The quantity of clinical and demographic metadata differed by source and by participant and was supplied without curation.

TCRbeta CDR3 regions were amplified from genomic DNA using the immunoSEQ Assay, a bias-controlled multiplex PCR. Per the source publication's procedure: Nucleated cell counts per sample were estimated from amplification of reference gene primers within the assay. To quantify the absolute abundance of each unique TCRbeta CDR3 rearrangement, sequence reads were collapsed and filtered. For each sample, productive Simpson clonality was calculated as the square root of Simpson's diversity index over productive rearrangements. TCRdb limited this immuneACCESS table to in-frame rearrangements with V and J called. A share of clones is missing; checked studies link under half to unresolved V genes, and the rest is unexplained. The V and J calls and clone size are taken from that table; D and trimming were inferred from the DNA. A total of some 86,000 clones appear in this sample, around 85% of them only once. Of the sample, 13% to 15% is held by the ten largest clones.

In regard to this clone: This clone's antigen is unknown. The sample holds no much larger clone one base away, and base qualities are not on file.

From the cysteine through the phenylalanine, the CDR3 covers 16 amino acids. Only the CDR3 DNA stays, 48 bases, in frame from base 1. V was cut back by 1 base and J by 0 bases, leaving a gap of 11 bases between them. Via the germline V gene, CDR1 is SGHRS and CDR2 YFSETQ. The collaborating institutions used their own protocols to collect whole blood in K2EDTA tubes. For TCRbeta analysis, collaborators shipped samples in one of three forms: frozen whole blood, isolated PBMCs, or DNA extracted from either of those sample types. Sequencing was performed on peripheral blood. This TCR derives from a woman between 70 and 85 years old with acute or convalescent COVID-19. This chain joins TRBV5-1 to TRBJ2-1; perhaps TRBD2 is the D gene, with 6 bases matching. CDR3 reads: CASSLSQGGSYNEQFF. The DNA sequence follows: TGCGCCAGCAGCTTGTCTCAGGGAGGCTCCTACAATGAGCAGTTCTTC.